The T cell receptor (beta chain) under discussion was sequenced for a study of identical twins. Per germline, CDR1 ENHRY and CDR2 SYGVKD. V dropped 0 bases and J dropped 5 bases, with 11 bases sitting between them. The CDR3 length is 14 residues. After template switching added a universal primer site, the resulting cDNA carried unique molecular identifiers. TCRdb reprocessed the 5' RACE reads via MiXCR and lists one record per CDR3 protein. This table holds 300,000 to 400,000 distinct CDR3 sequences, 9% to 15% found once. The sample was also reused in another study, on yellow fever vaccine responses in identical twins.

What was sequenced was CD8+ T cells sorted from blood. The chain recombines TRBV10-3 with TRBJ2-7, with a possible D match to TRBD1 (5 bases). The TCR comes from a woman younger than 35 in good health. CDR3 amino acids: CAISESGPEDEQYF. CDR3 nucleotides: TGTGCCATCAGTGAGTCGGGGCCCGAGGACGAGCAGTACTTC.